This T cell receptor beta chain was sequenced during a study of response to subunit inactivated influenza vaccine. Study-wide results and limits: Authors suggested seasonal influenza vaccinations each recruit few new T cells.

This clonotype was observed a handful of times. Its antigen is unknown. MiXCR, applied by TCRdb to the RT-PCR reads, yields one record per CDR3 protein. The table records about 500,000 distinct CDR3 sequences, 16% of them present only once. The germline CDR1 and CDR2 sequences are MNHEY and SVGAGI. The V gene lost 0 bases and the J gene lost 5 bases, with 13 bases spanning the gap. This CDR3 spans 15 amino acids. The sequencing used CD4+ T cells sorted from PBMCs, collected about 24 months after vaccination. V is TRBV6-5 and J is TRBJ1-1; D remains unclear. The source of this sequence is a man between 50 and 75 years old who received an inactivated influenza vaccine. The CDR3: CASSYSKAARTEAFF. As DNA, the CDR3 is TGTGCCAGCAGTTACTCGAAGGCGGCAAGAACTGAAGCTTTCTTT.